This T cell receptor (beta chain) was recorded in a study of identical twins. Study-wide results and caveats: The models gave estimates that fell short of the out-of-frame TCR alpha sharing seen in monozygotic twins.

With template switching, a universal primer site was added, and the cDNA carried unique molecular identifiers. TCRdb re-analysed the 5' RACE reads in MiXCR, keeping a single row per CDR3 protein. The table records about 890,000 distinct CDR3 sequences, approximately 13% of them present only once. This clonotype was seen a handful of times. What it binds is unknown. Per the germline V gene, CDR1 is SGHAT and CDR2 is FQNNGV. Trimming removed 2 bases at V and 4 bases at J, with 16 bases between. The CDR3 consists of 16 residues. This sample also belongs to another study, concerning yellow fever vaccine responses in identical twins.

The V and J genes are TRBV11-2 and TRBJ2-3; the D gene is possibly TRBD2 (6 bases). This sequence was found in a young woman in good health. The sequenced sample was PBMCs. The DNA of the CDR3 is TGTGCCAGCAGCTTACTCCGGGGAGGTTCCCCAGATACGCAGTATTTT. Translated: CASSLLRGGSPDTQYF. The whole variable domain, remainder taken from reference TRBV11-2 and TRBJ2-3, is EAGVAQSPRYKIIEKRQSVAFWCNPISGHATLYWYQQILGQGPKLLIQFQNNGVVDDSQLPKDRFSAERLKGVDSTLKIQPAKLEDSAVYLCASSLLRGGSPDTQYFGPGTRLTVL.